This T cell receptor beta chain came from a study of blood T cells in healthy people across ages. Whole-study findings and limits: Naive CD4+ cell counts and diversity both ran higher in long-lived than in aged donors. What prevented conclusive comparison of naive and antigen-experienced cells was that PBMCs were unsorted.

Germline assignment: CDR1 SGHTA and CDR2 FQGTGA. The CDR3 length is 13 residues. Primed by a sample-barcoded 5' primer and a J-beta primer mix, a second PCR proceeded for 7 to 11 cycles. TCRdb used MiXCR to reprocess the 5' RACE reads, holding one entry per CDR3 protein. The sample yields about 930,000 distinct CDR3 sequences, around 29% seen once. This clonotype was counted a few times. Its antigen is as yet unknown. A read error is likely here: a far larger clone is one base away. The donors, healthy Caucasians from Russia, were aged 6 to 90. In addition, the sample was reused for a study of T cells of mothers and their children. That report adds: The authors identified no persistent microchimeric T cell clones.

The receptor's source is a woman between 40 and 50 years old in good health. The source material was blood. The chain couples TRBV7-3 to TRBJ2-1; D gene ambiguous. CDR3 in amino acids: CAGSLSSYNEQFF. Here the CDR3 DNA reads TGTGCCGGCAGCTTAAGCTCCTACAATGAGCAGTTCTTC.